This T cell receptor beta chain emerged from a study of identical twins. Unique molecular identifiers were present on cDNA, and template switching added a universal primer site. TCRdb used MiXCR to reprocess the 5' RACE reads, holding one entry per CDR3 protein. The sample carries about 690,000 distinct CDR3 sequences, less than 25% recorded once. Germline V gives CDR1 MNHEY, CDR2 SMNVEV (reference sequence). There are 14 residues in the CDR3. J lost 3 bases, V lost 6 bases, and 8 bases had no gene match. These data were also reused for a study on T cells expressing NK-cell markers.

The chain employs TRBV27 and TRBJ2-7; 7 positions match TRBD1. This sequence was found in a woman aged 18-35 years in good health. Sequencing used PBMCs. CDR3 bases: TGTGCCAGCAGAGGACCGGGACAGTACTACGAGCAGTACTTC. Its protein is CASRGPGQYYEQYF.